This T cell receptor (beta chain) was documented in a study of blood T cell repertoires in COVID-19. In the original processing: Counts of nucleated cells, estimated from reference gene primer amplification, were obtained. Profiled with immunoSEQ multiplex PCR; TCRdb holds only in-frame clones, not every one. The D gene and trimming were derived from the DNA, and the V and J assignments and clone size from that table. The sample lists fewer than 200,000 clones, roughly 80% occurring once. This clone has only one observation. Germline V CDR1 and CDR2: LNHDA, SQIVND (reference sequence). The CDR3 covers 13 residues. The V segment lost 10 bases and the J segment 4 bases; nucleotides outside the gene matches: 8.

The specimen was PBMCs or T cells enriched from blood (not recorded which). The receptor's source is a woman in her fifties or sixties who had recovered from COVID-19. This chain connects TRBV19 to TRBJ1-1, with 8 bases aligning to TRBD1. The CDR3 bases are TGTGCCACCTCGGACAGGGCAGGCACTGAAGCTTTCTTT. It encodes CATSDRAGTEAFF.